This T cell receptor (beta chain) was documented in a study of cytomegalovirus exposure and HLA in healthy donors. The CDR3 is 16 residues long. The V segment lost 4 bases and the J segment 4 bases; nucleotides outside the gene matches: 4. Germline V gene data show CDR1 as MNHNS and CDR2 as SASEGT. 60 Vbeta and 13 Jbeta primers were used in PCR. This table comes from immunoSEQ multiplex PCR, and its TCRdb copy is limited to in-frame clones, with some not included. Of 100,000 to 150,000 clones listed, about 78% were seen once; the top ten hold roughly 2.7%. The sequence was collected from a human donor in good health. The genes are TRBV6-1 and TRBJ2-2, with 12 positions matching TRBD2. The sequencing input was PBMCs. The CDR3 DNA sequence: TGTGCCAGCAGTGGGACTAGCGGGGCCATCACCGGGGAGCTGTTTTTT. As protein: CASSGTSGAITGELFF.